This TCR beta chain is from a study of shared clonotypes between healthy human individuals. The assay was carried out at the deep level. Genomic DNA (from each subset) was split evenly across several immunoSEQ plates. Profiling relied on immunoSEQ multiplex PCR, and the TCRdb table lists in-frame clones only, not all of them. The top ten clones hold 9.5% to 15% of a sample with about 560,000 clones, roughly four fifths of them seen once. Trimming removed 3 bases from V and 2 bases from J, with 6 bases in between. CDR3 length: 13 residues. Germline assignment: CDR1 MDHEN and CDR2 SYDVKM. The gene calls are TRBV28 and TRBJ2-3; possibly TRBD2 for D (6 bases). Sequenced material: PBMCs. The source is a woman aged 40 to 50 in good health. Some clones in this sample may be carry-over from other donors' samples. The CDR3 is CASSLDYTDTQYF. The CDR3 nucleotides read TGTGCCAGCAGTTTGGACTACACAGATACGCAGTATTTT.